Here is one T cell receptor beta chain with its context. The antigen is undetermined. Only macrodissected tumor regions expected to provide at least 150 ng DNA were selected. The CDR3 sequence is 19 residues long. The protocol was immunoSEQ multiplex PCR, while the TCRdb copy is restricted to in-frame clones and leaves out a portion. This table holds about 2,100 clones, around three quarters found once. The source of the sample is a study of T cells and copy number aberrations in small-cell lung cancer. Study-level results: Adjacent lung showed higher T-cell richness and clonality than tumors; density difference nonsignificant.

J is TRBJ2-2 and V is TRBV1; no check of the table's D call, TRBD2, against the DNA was made. TRBV1 is a known pseudogene. Input material: tumor tissue. The sequence was obtained from a man aged 55 to 70 with small cell lung cancer. CDR3 region: CASSQALAGDLKNTGELFF. CDR3 DNA: TGCGCCAGCAGCCAAGCTTTAGCGGGGGACCTAAAGAACACCGGGGAGCTGTTTTTT.